This entry concerns a single T cell receptor (beta chain). Its antigen is unknown. This record comes from a study of OX40 agonist ivuxolimab in advanced cancers. Here immunoSEQ multiplex PCR was the method, and the copy in TCRdb shows in-frame clones only, minus some. The data show fewer than 15,000 clones, roughly 89% seen once. Broader study findings: Averaged across samples, CD8+ T cells carried more expanded clones than CD4+ did. The investigators did not determine what antigen specificity the expanded peripheral T cells had.

The sequencing used CD4+ or CD8+ T cells sorted from blood, collected in a trial of the OX40 agonist ivuxolimab. This TCR came from an adult with an advanced solid tumor such as melanoma, head and neck, liver or kidney cancer.

CDR3 sequence: CASRGLLSRSGNTIYF. The CDR3 nucleotides are TGTGCCAGCAGGGGATTGTTGTCCCGCTCTGGAAACACCATATATTTT. The rearrangement links TRBV28 to TRBJ1-3; D is undetermined. The CDR3 has 16 residues. Germline values: CDR1 MDHEN, CDR2 SYDVKM. V was trimmed by 6 bases and J by 0 bases, leaving 15 bases between them.